Each of the 8 T cell receptor beta chains below was sequenced from the same sample in a study of spatial heterogeneity in lung cancer. TCRdb independently ran MiXCR on the 5' RACE reads; one entry per CDR3 protein. The data contain some 38,000 distinct CDR3 sequences, 6% to 8% of them singletons. Noted time point: sample taken at primary tumor resection. The sequences come from PBMCs, collected at surgery. These receptors came from a male donor with early-stage non-small cell lung cancer.

There are a few counts of this clonotype. This chain uses TRBV5-1 with TRBJ2-2; 8 bases match TRBD1. J was trimmed by 3 bases and V by 0 bases; bases with no gene match: 4. This CDR3 is built from 16 residues. Germline V lookup: CDR1 SGHRS, CDR2 YFSETQ. This CDR3 is CASSLDPGQDTGELFF. CDR3 nucleotide sequence: TGCGCCAGCAGCTTGGATCCGGGACAGGACACCGGGGAGCTGTTTTTT.

This clonotype has a handful of counts. The rearrangement joins TRBV7-2 to TRBJ2-5; tentatively, D is TRBD1 or TRBD2 (5 bases each). Germline-derived CDR1 and CDR2 are SGHTA and FQGNSA. V lost 5 bases to trimming and J lost 2 bases, with 15 bases between them. The CDR3 has 15 residues. CDR3 DNA: TGTGCCAGCAGCCTGGGGGACGGCCGGCAAGAGACCCAGTACTTC. It translates to CASSLGDGRQETQYF.

This clonotype was counted many times. The chain combines TRBV4-3 with TRBJ1-1; 7 positions agree with TRBD1. After removal of 2 bases from V and 3 bases from J, the junction contained 0 bases not matched to a gene. CDR3 length: 13 residues. Looked up from germline, CDR1 is LGHNA and CDR2 is YSLEER. Here the CDR3 DNA reads TGCGCCAGCAGCCAACAGGGGGACACTGAAGCTTTCTTT. It yields the protein CASSQQGDTEAFF.

The rearrangement uses TRBV7-8 and TRBJ2-1, with 8 bases aligning to TRBD2. CDR1 is SGHVS, CDR2 FQNEAQ, per germline. V trimming: 5 bases; J trimming: 9 bases; junction bases outside the gene matches: 12. The CDR3 covers 15 residues. The DNA of the CDR3 is TGTGCCAGCAGCGCCCTACTAGCGGCCCTCCGTGAGCAGTTCTTC. Encoded protein: CASSALLAALREQFF.

V and J are TRBV24-1 and TRBJ2-3; 11 nucleotides match TRBD2. Per germline, CDR1 KGHDR and CDR2 SFDVKD. The V gene end was trimmed by 5 bases and the J gene end by 0 bases; junction bases not matched to a gene: 3. The CDR3 runs to 16 residues. The CDR3 is CATSGLAGHSTDTQYF. For the CDR3, the DNA is TGTGCCACCAGTGGACTAGCGGGACACAGCACAGATACGCAGTATTTT.

The V call is TRBV20-1, the J call TRBJ2-1; D might be TRBD1 (6 bases). V lost 1 base and J lost 3, with 13 bases in between. CDR1 DFQATT and CDR2 SNEGSKA come from the germline V gene (reference sequence). The CDR3 has 15 residues. The CDR3 nucleotides read TGCAGTGCTAGAGTCCCAGGGGACCTCTACAATGAGCAGTTCTTC. The encoded protein is CSARVPGDLYNEQFF.

This clonotype has a handful of counts. V is TRBV5-1 and J is TRBJ2-7, with 11 bases that match TRBD1. This CDR3 has 13 residues. Germline loops: CDR1 SGHRS, CDR2 YFSETQ. With V trimmed by 3 bases and J by 6 bases, 2 bases remained unmatched. The CDR3 region is CASSSGQGVEQYV. CDR3 sequence (DNA): TGCGCCAGCAGCTCGGGACAGGGGGTCGAGCAGTACGTC.

The rearrangement joins TRBV27 to TRBJ2-1; D is perhaps TRBD1 (6 bases). Germline assignment: CDR1 MNHEY and CDR2 SMNVEV (reference sequence). The CDR3 extends over 14 amino acids. V was cut by 0 bases and J by 7 bases, with 10 bases left in between. CDR3: CASSLSVGGNEQFF. CDR3 in DNA: TGTGCCAGCAGTTTATCAGTAGGGGGTAATGAGCAGTTCTTC.